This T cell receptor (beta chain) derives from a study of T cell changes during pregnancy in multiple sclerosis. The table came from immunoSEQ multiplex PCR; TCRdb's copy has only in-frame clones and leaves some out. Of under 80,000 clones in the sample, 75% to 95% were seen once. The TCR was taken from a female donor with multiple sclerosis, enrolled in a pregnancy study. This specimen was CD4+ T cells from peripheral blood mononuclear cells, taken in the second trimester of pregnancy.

CDR3 residues: CASSFSGNTIYF. The CDR3 coding sequence is TGTGCCAGCAGCTTCTCTGGAAACACCATATATTTT. V and J are TRBV25-1 and TRBJ1-3, with D unresolved. Germline V lookup: CDR1 MGHDK, CDR2 SYGVNS. The V gene lost 6 bases and the J gene lost 0 bases, with 3 bases spanning the gap. This CDR3 contains 12 residues.